The rows below give T cell receptor beta chains drawn from one sample of a study of early T cells in non-severe SARS-CoV-2 infection. TCRdb processed the 5' RACE reads anew with MiXCR; each CDR3 protein has one entry. The sample includes roughly 38,000 distinct CDR3 sequences, nearly 6% of them seen just once. The sequencing input was whole blood. The source of these receptors is an adult who was a healthcare worker with PCR-confirmed SARS-CoV-2 infection or an uninfected control (not recorded which). CDR3s include the opening cysteine and the closing phenylalanine or tryptophan. The D gene is left open where the match is weak. The size entry is marked missing in some rows and otherwise reads once, few, many or a size class.

d_call: TRBD1; v_call: TRBV20-1; clone_size: many; j_call: TRBJ2-2; cdr3_length: 14; cdr3_nt: TGCAGTGCTAAAGGGGGCGCGGAGGCCGGGGAGCTGTTTTTT; cdr3_aa: CSAKGGAEAGELFF
d_call: -; v_call: TRBV29-1; clone_size: -; j_call: TRBJ1-5; cdr3_length: 12; cdr3_nt: TGCAGCGCCCCAGGTCCCAATCAGCCCCAGCATTTT; cdr3_aa: CSAPGPNQPQHF
d_call: -; v_call: TRBV10-3; clone_size: many; j_call: TRBJ1-2; cdr3_length: 12; cdr3_nt: TGTGCCATCACGCAACAGGGCGGAGGCTACACCTTC; cdr3_aa: CAITQQGGGYTF
d_call: TRBD2; v_call: TRBV5-4; clone_size: -; j_call: TRBJ2-3; cdr3_length: 16; cdr3_nt: TGTGCCAGCAGCTTGAGTCCTAGCGGGGGTACAGATACGCAGTATTTT; cdr3_aa: CASSLSPSGGTDTQYF
d_call: -; v_call: TRBV7-2; clone_size: many; j_call: TRBJ2-5; cdr3_length: 12; cdr3_nt: TGTGCCAGCAGCTCAGGGTTCGGGACCCAGTACTTC; cdr3_aa: CASSSGFGTQYF
d_call: -; v_call: TRBV20-1; clone_size: many; j_call: TRBJ1-1; cdr3_length: 15; cdr3_nt: TGCAGTGCTCTATCCCCCGGGACAAAGAACACTGAAGCTTTCTTT; cdr3_aa: CSALSPGTKNTEAFF
d_call: -; v_call: TRBV7-9; clone_size: few; j_call: TRBJ2-1; cdr3_length: 15; cdr3_nt: TGTGCCAGCAGCTTAGTAACGGGAAGAGGAGCTGAGCAGTTCTTC; cdr3_aa: CASSLVTGRGAEQFF
d_call: TRBD2; v_call: TRBV6-2/TRBV6-3; clone_size: many; j_call: TRBJ2-5; cdr3_length: 17; cdr3_nt: TGTGCCAGCATCCGACTAGCGGGGGGCCTCACCCAAGAGACCCAGTACTTC; cdr3_aa: CASIRLAGGLTQETQYF
d_call: -; v_call: TRBV29-1; clone_size: many; j_call: TRBJ2-7; cdr3_length: 14; cdr3_nt: TGCAGCGTTGGAAATCGGCAGGGCACCTACGAGCAGTACTTC; cdr3_aa: CSVGNRQGTYEQYF
d_call: -; v_call: TRBV9; clone_size: many; j_call: TRBJ2-3; cdr3_length: 16; cdr3_nt: TGTGCCAGCAGCGTAGGAGGGGGGGCGACTACAGATACGCAGTATTTT; cdr3_aa: CASSVGGGATTDTQYF
d_call: -; v_call: TRBV5-1; clone_size: many; j_call: TRBJ2-5; cdr3_length: 15; cdr3_nt: TGCGCCAGCAGCTTTGGAGGAAGGTACCAAGAGACCCAGTACTTC; cdr3_aa: CASSFGGRYQETQYF
d_call: -; v_call: TRBV20-1; clone_size: many; j_call: TRBJ2-1; cdr3_length: 12; cdr3_nt: TGCAGTGCTCTATCCTTCTACAATGAGCAGTTCTTC; cdr3_aa: CSALSFYNEQFF
d_call: -; v_call: TRBV5-1; clone_size: many; j_call: TRBJ2-5; cdr3_length: 16; cdr3_nt: TGCGCCAGCAGCTCGGGGCCCAGACTAGAAGGAGAGACCCAGTACTTC; cdr3_aa: CASSSGPRLEGETQYF
d_call: TRBD1; v_call: TRBV6-5; clone_size: once; j_call: TRBJ1-1; cdr3_length: 14; cdr3_nt: TGTGCCAGCAGTTACCGACGGACAGGCACTGAAGCTTTCTTT; cdr3_aa: CASSYRRTGTEAFF
d_call: -; v_call: TRBV11-2; clone_size: many; j_call: TRBJ2-2; cdr3_length: 15; cdr3_nt: TGTGCCAGCAGCCGAGTAATGGGGTCCACCGGGGAGCTGTTTTTT; cdr3_aa: CASSRVMGSTGELFF
d_call: -; v_call: TRBV6-1; clone_size: many; j_call: TRBJ2-2; cdr3_length: 13; cdr3_nt: TGTGCCAGCAACGTAGTCGTTACCGGGGAGCTGTTTTTT; cdr3_aa: CASNVVVTGELFF
d_call: -; v_call: TRBV7-2; clone_size: many; j_call: TRBJ2-7; cdr3_length: 14; cdr3_nt: TGTGCCAGCAGCTTAGGCGTTAATTCCTACGAGCAGTACTTC; cdr3_aa: CASSLGVNSYEQYF
d_call: -; v_call: TRBV7-2; clone_size: -; j_call: TRBJ2-3; cdr3_length: 16; cdr3_nt: TGTGCCAGCAGCCTCCGAGGGGCGGGGAGCACAGATACGCAGTATTTT; cdr3_aa: CASSLRGAGSTDTQYF
d_call: TRBD2; v_call: TRBV29-1; clone_size: many; j_call: TRBJ2-7; cdr3_length: 14; cdr3_nt: TGCAGCGTCCAGACTAGCGGGGGGGCTTACGAGCAGTACTTC; cdr3_aa: CSVQTSGGAYEQYF
d_call: -; v_call: TRBV12-3/TRBV12-4; clone_size: many; j_call: TRBJ2-7; cdr3_length: 15; cdr3_nt: TGTGCCAGCAGTTCATCGTCCTATCCAACCTACGAGCAGTACTTC; cdr3_aa: CASSSSSYPTYEQYF
d_call: -; v_call: TRBV6-5; clone_size: many; j_call: TRBJ2-1; cdr3_length: 13; cdr3_nt: TGTGCCAGCAGGGAGAGGGCCAGGGGTTCCCAGTTCTTC; cdr3_aa: CASRERARGSQFF
d_call: TRBD1; v_call: TRBV7-9; clone_size: -; j_call: TRBJ1-1; cdr3_length: 14; cdr3_nt: TGTGCCAGCAGCTTCCACGACAGGGCCAAGGGAGCTTTCTTT; cdr3_aa: CASSFHDRAKGAFF
d_call: -; v_call: TRBV20-1; clone_size: many; j_call: TRBJ1-5; cdr3_length: 14; cdr3_nt: TGCAGTGCTAGAGAATCCAGAAGCAATCAGCCCCAGCATTTT; cdr3_aa: CSARESRSNQPQHF
d_call: -; v_call: TRBV21-1; clone_size: -; j_call: TRBJ2-2; cdr3_length: 16; cdr3_nt: TGTGCCAGCACCTACGCGGGGCAGGGGGGCACCGGGGAGCTGTTTTTT; cdr3_aa: CASTYAGQGGTGELFF
d_call: TRBD2; v_call: TRBV7-3; clone_size: many; j_call: TRBJ2-5; cdr3_length: 12; cdr3_nt: TGTGCCAGCAGCAGCGGGAAAGAGACCCAGTACTTC; cdr3_aa: CASSSGKETQYF
d_call: TRBD2; v_call: TRBV6-6; clone_size: many; j_call: TRBJ2-1; cdr3_length: 12; cdr3_nt: TGTGCCAGCAGTACGGGGGGTACCAGACAGTTCTTC; cdr3_aa: CASSTGGTRQFF
d_call: -; v_call: TRBV19; clone_size: medium-sized; j_call: TRBJ2-2; cdr3_length: 12; cdr3_nt: TGTGCCAGCAGCCCGAGGGCCGGGGAGCTGTTTTTT; cdr3_aa: CASSPRAGELFF
d_call: -; v_call: TRBV4-2; clone_size: many; j_call: TRBJ1-2; cdr3_length: 14; cdr3_nt: TGTGCCAGCAGCCAAGATCCCGGGGCATCCGACGTTACCTTC; cdr3_aa: CASSQDPGASDVTF
d_call: -; v_call: TRBV30; clone_size: -; j_call: TRBJ2-1; cdr3_length: 14; cdr3_nt: TGTGCCTGGTGCCGGGCCTCCATGTACAATGAGCAGTTCTTC; cdr3_aa: CAWCRASMYNEQFF
d_call: -; v_call: TRBV6-1; clone_size: many; j_call: TRBJ2-1; cdr3_length: 12; cdr3_nt: TGTGCCAGCAGTGAACTAGTACATGAGCAGTTCTTC; cdr3_aa: CASSELVHEQFF
d_call: -; v_call: TRBV19; clone_size: few; j_call: TRBJ2-7; cdr3_length: 14; cdr3_nt: TGTGCCAGTAGTATAGGCCTGGACTCCTACGAGCAGTACTTC; cdr3_aa: CASSIGLDSYEQYF
d_call: TRBD1; v_call: TRBV19; clone_size: -; j_call: TRBJ2-5; cdr3_length: 15; cdr3_nt: TGTGCCAGTAGTTCCTACGACAGGGTTCAAGAGACCCAGTACTTC; cdr3_aa: CASSSYDRVQETQYF